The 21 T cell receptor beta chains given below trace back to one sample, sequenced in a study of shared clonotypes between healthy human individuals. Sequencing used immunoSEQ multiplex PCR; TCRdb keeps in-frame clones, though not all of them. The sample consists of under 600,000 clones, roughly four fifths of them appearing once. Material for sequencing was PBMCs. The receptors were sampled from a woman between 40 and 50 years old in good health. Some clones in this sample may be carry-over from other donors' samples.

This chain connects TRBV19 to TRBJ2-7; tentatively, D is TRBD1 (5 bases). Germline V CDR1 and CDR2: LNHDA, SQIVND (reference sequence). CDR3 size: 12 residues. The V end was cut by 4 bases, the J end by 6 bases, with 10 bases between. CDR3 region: CASSKGRSEQYF. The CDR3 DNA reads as TGTGCCAGTAGTAAGGGGCGATCCGAGCAGTACTTC.

CDR3 sequence: CASSMVGPGNTIYF. The CDR3 DNA reads TGTGCCAGTAGTATGGTCGGCCCTGGAAACACCATATATTTT. The chain links TRBV19 to TRBJ1-3; no firm D call. Trimming took 3 bases from V and 2 from J, leaving 8 bases between them. The CDR3 extends over 14 amino acids. CDR1 and CDR2 from the germline V gene are LNHDA and SQIVND (reference sequence).

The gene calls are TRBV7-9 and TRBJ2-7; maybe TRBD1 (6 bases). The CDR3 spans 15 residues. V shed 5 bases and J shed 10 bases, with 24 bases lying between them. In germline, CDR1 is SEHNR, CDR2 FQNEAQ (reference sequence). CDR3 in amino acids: CASSGPGQRSLDQYF. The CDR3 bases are TGTGCCAGCAGCGGTCCGGGACAACGGTCTCTGGATCAGTACTTC. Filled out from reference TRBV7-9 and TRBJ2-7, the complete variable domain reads DTGVSQNPRHKITKRGQNVTFRCDPISEHNRLYWYRQTLGQGPEFLTYFQNEAQLEKSRLLSDRFSAERPKGSFSTLEIQRTEQGDSAMYLCASSGPGQRSLDQYFGPGTRLTVT.

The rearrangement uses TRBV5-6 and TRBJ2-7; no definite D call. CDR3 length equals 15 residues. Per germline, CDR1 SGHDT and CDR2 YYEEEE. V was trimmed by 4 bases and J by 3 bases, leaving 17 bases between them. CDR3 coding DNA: TGTGCCAGCAGCAAAATCCGGATGTACTACTACGAGCAGTACTTC. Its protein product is CASSKIRMYYYEQYF.

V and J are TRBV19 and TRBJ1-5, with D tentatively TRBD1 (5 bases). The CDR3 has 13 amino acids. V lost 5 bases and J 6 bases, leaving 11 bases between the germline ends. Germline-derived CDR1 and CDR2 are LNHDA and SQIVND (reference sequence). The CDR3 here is CASSFNQGQPQHF. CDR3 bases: TGTGCCAGTAGTTTCAACCAGGGTCAGCCCCAGCATTTT.

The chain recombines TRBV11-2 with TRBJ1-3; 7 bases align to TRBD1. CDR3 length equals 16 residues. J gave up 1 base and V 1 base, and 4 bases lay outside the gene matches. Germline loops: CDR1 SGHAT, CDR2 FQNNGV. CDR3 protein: CASSLAPTGSGNTIYF. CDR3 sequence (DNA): TGTGCCAGCAGCTTAGCCCCGACAGGGTCTGGAAACACCATATATTTT.

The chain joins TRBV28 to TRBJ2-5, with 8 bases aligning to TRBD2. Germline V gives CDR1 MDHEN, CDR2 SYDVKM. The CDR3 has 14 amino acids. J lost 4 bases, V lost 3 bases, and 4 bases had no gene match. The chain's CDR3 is CASSLNGRGETQYF. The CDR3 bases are TGTGCCAGCAGTTTGAACGGGAGGGGAGAGACCCAGTACTTC.

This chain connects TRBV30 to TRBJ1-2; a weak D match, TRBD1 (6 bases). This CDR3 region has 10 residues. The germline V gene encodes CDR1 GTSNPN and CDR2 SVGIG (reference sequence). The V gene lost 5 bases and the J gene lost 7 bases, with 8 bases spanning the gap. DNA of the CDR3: TGTGCCTGGGGACAGCGTGGCTACACCTTC. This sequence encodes CAWGQRGYTF.

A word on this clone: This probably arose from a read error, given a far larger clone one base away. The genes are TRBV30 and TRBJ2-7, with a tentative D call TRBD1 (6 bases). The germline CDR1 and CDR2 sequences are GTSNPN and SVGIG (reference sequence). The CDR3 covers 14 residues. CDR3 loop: CARSVLRGSYEQYF. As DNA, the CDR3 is TGTGCCCGGAGTGTACTCAGGGGCTCCTACGAGCAGTACTTC. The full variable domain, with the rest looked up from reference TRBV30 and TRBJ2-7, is SQTIHQWPATLVQPVGSPLSLECTVEGTSNPNLYWYRQAAGRGLQLLFYSVGIGQISSEVPQNLSASRPQDRQFILSSKKLLLSDSGFYLCARSVLRGSYEQYFGPGTRLTVT.

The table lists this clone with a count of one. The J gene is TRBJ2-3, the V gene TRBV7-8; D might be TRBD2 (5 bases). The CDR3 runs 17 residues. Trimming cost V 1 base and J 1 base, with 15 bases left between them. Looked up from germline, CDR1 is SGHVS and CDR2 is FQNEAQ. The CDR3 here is CASSLVGLNGGTDTQYF. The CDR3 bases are TGTGCCAGCAGCTTAGTAGGGCTTAACGGGGGCACAGATACGCAGTATTTT.

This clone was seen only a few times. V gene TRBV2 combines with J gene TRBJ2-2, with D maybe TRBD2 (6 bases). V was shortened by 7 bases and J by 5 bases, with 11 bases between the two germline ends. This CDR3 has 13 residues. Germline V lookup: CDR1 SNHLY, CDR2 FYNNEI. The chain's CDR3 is CASTTTSTGELFF. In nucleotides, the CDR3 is TGTGCCAGCACCACGACTAGTACCGGGGAGCTGTTTTTT.

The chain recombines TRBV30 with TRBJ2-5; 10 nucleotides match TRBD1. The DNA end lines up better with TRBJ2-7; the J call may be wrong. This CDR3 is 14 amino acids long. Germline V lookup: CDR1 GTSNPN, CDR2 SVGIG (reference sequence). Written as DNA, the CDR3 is TGTGCCTGGAAGACCGGGACAGGGGACTACGAGCAGTACTTC. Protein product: CAWKTGTGDYEQYF.

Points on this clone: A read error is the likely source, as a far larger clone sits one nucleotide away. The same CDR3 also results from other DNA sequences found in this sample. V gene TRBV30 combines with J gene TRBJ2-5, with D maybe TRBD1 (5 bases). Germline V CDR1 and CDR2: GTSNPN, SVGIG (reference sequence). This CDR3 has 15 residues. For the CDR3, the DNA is TGTGCCTGGAGTGTACTCGGACACGGCCAAGAGACTCAGTACTTC. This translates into CAWSVLGHGQETQYF. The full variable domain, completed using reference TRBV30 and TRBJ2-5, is SQTIHQWPATLVQPVGSPLSLECTVEGTSNPNLYWYRQAAGRGLQLLFYSVGIGQISSEVPQNLSASRPQDRQFILSSKKLLLSDSGFYLCAWSVLGHGQETQYFGPGTRLLVL.

For the CDR3, the DNA is TGTGCCAGCAGCCTCGACGGTCTCACTGAAGCTTTCTTT. Translated, it gives CASSLDGLTEAFF. This chain connects TRBV7-2 to TRBJ1-1, with D unresolved. Between the trimmed V and J ends, which lost 5 bases and 4 bases, there was a span of 11 bases. The CDR3 totals 13 residues. Looked up from germline, CDR1 is SGHTA and CDR2 is FQGNSA.

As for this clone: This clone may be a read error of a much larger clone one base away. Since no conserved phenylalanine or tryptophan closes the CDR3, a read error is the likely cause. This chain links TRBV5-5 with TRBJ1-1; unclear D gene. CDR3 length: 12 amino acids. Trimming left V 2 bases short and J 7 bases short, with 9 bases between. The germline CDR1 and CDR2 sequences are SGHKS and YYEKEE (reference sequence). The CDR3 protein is CASSLPGIEAFS. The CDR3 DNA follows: TGTGCCAGCAGCTTACCGGGGATTGAAGCTTTCTCT.

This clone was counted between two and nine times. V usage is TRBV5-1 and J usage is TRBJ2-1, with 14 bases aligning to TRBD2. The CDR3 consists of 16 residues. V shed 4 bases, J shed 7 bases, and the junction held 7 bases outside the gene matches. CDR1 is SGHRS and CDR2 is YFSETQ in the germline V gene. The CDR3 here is CASSRGTSGSLNEQFF. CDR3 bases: TGCGCCAGCAGCAGGGGGACTAGCGGGAGTCTTAATGAGCAGTTCTTC.

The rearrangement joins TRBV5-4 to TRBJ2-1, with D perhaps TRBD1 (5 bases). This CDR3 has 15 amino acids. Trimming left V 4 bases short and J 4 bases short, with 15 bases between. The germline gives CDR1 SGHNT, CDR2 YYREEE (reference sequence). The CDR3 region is CASSRRGHSYNEQFF. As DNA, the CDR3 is TGTGCCAGCAGCCGCCGCGGACACTCGTACAATGAGCAGTTCTTC.

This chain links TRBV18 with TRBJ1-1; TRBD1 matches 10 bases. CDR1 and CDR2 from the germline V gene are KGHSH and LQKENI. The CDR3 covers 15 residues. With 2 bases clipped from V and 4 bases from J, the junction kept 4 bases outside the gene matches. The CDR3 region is CASSPSDRGVTEAFF. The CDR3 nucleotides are TGTGCCAGCTCACCATCGGACAGGGGGGTCACTGAAGCTTTCTTT.

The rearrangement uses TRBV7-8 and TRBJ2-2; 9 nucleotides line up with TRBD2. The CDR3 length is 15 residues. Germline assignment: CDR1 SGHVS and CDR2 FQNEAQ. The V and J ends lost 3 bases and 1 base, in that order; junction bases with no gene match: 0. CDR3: CASSFSGRNTGELFF. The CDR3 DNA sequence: TGTGCCAGCAGCTTTAGCGGGAGGAACACCGGGGAGCTGTTTTTT.

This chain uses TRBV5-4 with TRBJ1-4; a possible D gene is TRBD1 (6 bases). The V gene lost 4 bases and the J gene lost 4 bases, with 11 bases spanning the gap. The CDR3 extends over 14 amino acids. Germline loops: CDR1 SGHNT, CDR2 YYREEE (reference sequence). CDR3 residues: CASSDDRNNEKLFF. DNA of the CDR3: TGTGCCAGCAGCGATGACAGGAATAATGAAAAACTGTTTTTT.

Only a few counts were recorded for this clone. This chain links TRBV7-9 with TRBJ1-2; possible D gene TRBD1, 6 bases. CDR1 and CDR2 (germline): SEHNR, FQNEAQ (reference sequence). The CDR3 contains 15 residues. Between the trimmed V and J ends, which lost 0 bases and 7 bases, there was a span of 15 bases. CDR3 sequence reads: CASSLAPGGAFGYTF. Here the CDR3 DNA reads TGTGCCAGCAGCTTAGCGCCGGGGGGCGCCTTTGGCTACACCTTC.